Following are 10 T cell receptor beta chains from one sample sequenced in a study of PD-1 blockade in classical Hodgkin lymphoma. The repertoire was sequenced with immunoSEQ multiplex PCR; TCRdb's copy has only in-frame clones and lacks some. The table lists about 98,000 clones, roughly 92% of them singletons, with 2.5% to 3.5% in the top ten. All trial patients relapsed after autologous stem cell transplantation. The specimen comprised peripheral blood mononuclear cells (PBMCs), sampled at baseline. These receptors came from a human donor with classical Hodgkin lymphoma.

The chain is built from TRBV30 and TRBJ2-6; D possibly corresponds to TRBD1 (6 bases). Per the germline V gene, CDR1 is GTSNPN and CDR2 is SVGIG (reference sequence). CDR3 length: 15 amino acids. V was clipped by 2 bases and J by 0 bases, with 8 bases between them. The CDR3 loop is CAWSTGYSGANVLTF. CDR3 DNA: TGTGCCTGGAGTACAGGGTACTCTGGGGCCAACGTCCTGACTTTC.

The chain couples TRBV30 to TRBJ2-3; tentatively, D is TRBD1 or TRBD2 (5 bases each). Germline V lookup: CDR1 GTSNPN, CDR2 SVGIG (reference sequence). Trimming left V 0 bases short and J 6 bases short, with 19 bases between. The CDR3 spans 16 residues. In DNA, the CDR3 is TGTGCCTGGAGTGTCACCGGGACGACCGGTCACGATACGCAGTATTTT. Translating it yields CAWSVTGTTGHDTQYF.

The rearrangement joins TRBV11-3 to TRBJ2-3; 9 bases match TRBD2. The V and J ends lost 5 bases and 6 bases, in that order; junction bases with no gene match: 12. Germline V gene data show CDR1 as SGHNT and CDR2 as YENEEA. The CDR3 loop spans 16 amino acids. The CDR3 DNA is TGTGCCAGCAGCCCAACAGGGCGGGAGGGCCGTGATACGCAGTATTTT. This sequence encodes CASSPTGREGRDTQYF.

The chain has TRBV7-2 and TRBJ2-3, with 7 nucleotides matching TRBD1. Germline values: CDR1 SGHTA, CDR2 FQGNSA. V shed 0 bases and J 4 bases; nucleotides not matched to a gene: 16. CDR3 length equals 19 residues. The CDR3 is CASSLALFSSAGGADTQYF. The CDR3 nucleotides read TGTGCCAGCAGCTTAGCGCTTTTCAGCAGTGCAGGGGGAGCAGATACGCAGTATTTT.

In its sample, this clone was seen a few times. This rearrangement joins TRBV18 to TRBJ1-1; TRBD1 agrees at 9 bases. Germline V gene data show CDR1 as KGHSH and CDR2 as LQKENI. This CDR3 is built from 15 residues. The trim removed 3 bases at V and 11 bases at J, leaving 13 bases unmatched. CDR3 region: CASSPPGQGVVGAFF. CDR3 coding DNA: TGTGCCAGCTCACCCCCGGGACAGGGAGTCGTGGGGGCTTTCTTT. Complete variable domain (other parts from reference TRBV18 and TRBJ1-1): NAGVMQNPRHLVRRRGQEARLRCSPMKGHSHVYWYRQLPEEGLKFMVYLQKENIIDESGMPKERFSAEFPKEGPSILRIQQVVRGDSAAYFCASSPPGQGVVGAFFGQGTRLTVV.

This chain uses TRBV6-5 with TRBJ2-7; D is unclear. CDR3 length equals 13 residues. Germline lookup yields CDR1 MNHEY and CDR2 SVGAGI. The ends were cut back, 7 bases at V and 4 bases at J, with 14 bases in the middle. The CDR3 spells CASKRGLGYEQYF. The CDR3 nucleotides are TGTGCCAGCAAAAGAGGCCTCGGATACGAGCAGTACTTC.

This clone was seen just once. V and J are TRBV2 and TRBJ2-3; D is uncertain. Germline assignment: CDR1 SNHLY and CDR2 FYNNEI. The CDR3 is 15 residues long. Trimming stripped 2 bases from V and 9 bases from J, with 18 bases between. The CDR3 bases are TGTGCCAGCAGTGAACGGGTCGGTAGACTCGACACGCAGTATTTT. It specifies CASSERVGRLDTQYF.

The rearrangement links TRBV28 to TRBJ2-5; 7 bases match TRBD2. J gave up 5 bases and V 4 bases, and 19 bases lay outside the gene matches. The germline V gene encodes CDR1 MDHEN and CDR2 SYDVKM. The CDR3 runs to 18 residues. The CDR3 is CASSSDRDYSSVGETQYF. In DNA, the CDR3 is TGTGCCAGCAGTTCCGACCGGGACTACAGTTCGGTAGGGGAGACCCAGTACTTC.

This chain links TRBV29-1 with TRBJ2-6; D may match TRBD1 or TRBD2 (5 bases each). CDR3 size: 13 residues. CDR1 and CDR2 from the germline V gene are SQVTM and ANQGSEA. V was shortened by 6 bases and J by 4 bases, with 10 bases between the two germline ends. The CDR3 loop is CSVAGTGANVLTF. CDR3 bases: TGCAGCGTCGCAGGGACCGGGGCCAACGTCCTGACTTTC.

With respect to this clone: One junction end does not reproduce the germline sequence, and a read error may be involved. V gene TRBV18 combines with J gene TRBJ1-5, with no clear D. Per germline, CDR1 KGHSH and CDR2 LQKENI. This CDR3 is built from 12 residues. The CDR3 nucleotides read TGTGCCAGCTCACCACCGAATCGGCCCCAGCATTTT. As protein: CASSPPNRPQHF.